One sample yielded the 11 T cell receptor beta chains listed below, sequenced in a study of blood T cell repertoires in COVID-19. The protocol was immunoSEQ multiplex PCR, while the TCRdb copy is restricted to in-frame clones and leaves out a portion. The sample has more than 85,000 clones, around 80% seen once. The sequenced material came from peripheral blood. These receptor sequences come from a man in his 70s with acute or convalescent COVID-19.

In this sample, this clone is hyperexpanded (1% or more). The chain uses TRBV27 and TRBJ2-7, with D possibly TRBD1 on 6 matching bases. The CDR3 is 15 residues long. Per germline, CDR1 MNHEY and CDR2 SMNVEV (reference sequence). V was trimmed by 6 bases and J by 4 bases, leaving 19 bases between them. This chain's CDR3 is CASRGRGTGKYEQYF. CDR3 DNA: TGTGCCAGCAGGGGTAGGGGTACAGGGAAATACGAGCAGTACTTC.

V gene TRBV7-2 combines with J gene TRBJ2-5; 11 bases are shared with TRBD1. The CDR3 runs to 14 residues. The V and J ends lost 5 bases and 5 bases, in that order; junction bases with no gene match: 4. Germline V CDR1 and CDR2: SGHTA, FQGNSA. CDR3 residues: CASSRDRGRETQYF. The CDR3 nucleotides read TGTGCCAGCAGCCGGGACAGGGGGAGGGAGACCCAGTACTTC.

This clone was observed a few times. This chain uses TRBV18 with TRBJ1-1; 8 bases fit TRBD1. The V gene end was trimmed by 3 bases and the J gene end by 2 bases; junction bases not matched to a gene: 5. The CDR3 extends over 15 amino acids. Germline V gene lookup returns CDR1 KGHSH and CDR2 LQKENI. The CDR3 reads CASSPPRGHNTEAFF. The CDR3 DNA reads TGTGCCAGCTCACCCCCCAGGGGGCACAACACTGAAGCTTTCTTT.

This chain joins TRBV4-1 and TRBJ2-1; 7 bases agree with TRBD2. This CDR3 is built from 12 residues. From germline, CDR1 is MGHRA and CDR2 YSYEKL. The trim removed 4 bases at V and 15 bases at J, leaving 9 bases unmatched. The CDR3 DNA reads as TGCGCCAGCAGCCTCCCGCTAGCGGAACCGTTCTTC. This codes for CASSLPLAEPFF.

The J gene is TRBJ2-3, the V gene TRBV19; a weak D match, TRBD2 (6 bases). CDR1 LNHDA and CDR2 SQIVND come from the germline V gene (reference sequence). The CDR3 is 14 amino acids. V was pared by 7 bases and J by 4 bases, with 15 bases between. The DNA of the CDR3 is TGTGCCAGTAAAACCCTCGGGAGTGCAGATACGCAGTATTTT. It encodes CASKTLGSADTQYF.

The table lists this clone with a count of one. The chain is built from TRBV27 and TRBJ2-7; 7 bases map to TRBD1. The V and J ends lost 2 bases and 0 bases, in that order; junction bases with no gene match: 10. The V gene's germline CDR1 is MNHEY and CDR2 SMNVEV (reference sequence). There are 17 residues in the CDR3. CDR3 nucleotide sequence: TGTGCCAGCAGTTTACTCCGACAGGGCCAAAGCTCCTACGAGCAGTACTTC. This codes for CASSLLRQGQSSYEQYF.

V usage is TRBV12-3 or TRBV12-4 and J usage is TRBJ2-7; D gene ambiguous. Trimming took off 4 bases at V and 4 bases at J, with 5 bases between the two ends. The CDR3 runs 11 residues. As DNA, the CDR3 is TGTGCCAGCAGTTCCCTATACGAGCAGTACTTC. It encodes CASSSLYEQYF.

The chain joins TRBV19 to TRBJ1-6; TRBD1 is a possible D gene (5 bases). Germline assignment: CDR1 LNHDA and CDR2 SQIVND (reference sequence). There are 18 residues in the CDR3. V was clipped by 5 bases and J by 7 bases, with 24 bases between them. The CDR3, as DNA: TGTGCCAGTAGTCCTGGGGTTCGACAGTTACGTTTGAATTCACCCCTCCACTTT. This gives the protein CASSPGVRQLRLNSPLHF.

V usage is TRBV5-6 and J usage is TRBJ2-7, with D tentatively TRBD2 (5 bases). Per germline, CDR1 SGHDT and CDR2 YYEEEE. V lost 0 bases, J lost 4 bases, and 14 bases lay in between. CDR3 size: 15 residues. In DNA, the CDR3 is TGTGCCAGCAGCTTGGAGCGGAGTGTCGGTTACGAGCAGTACTTC. Its protein is CASSLERSVGYEQYF.

The rearrangement links TRBV24-1 to TRBJ1-5; 12 bases are a match to TRBD1. The germline V gene encodes CDR1 KGHDR and CDR2 SFDVKD. CDR3 length: 18 residues. Losses at the gene ends were 0 bases for V and 6 bases for J; bases not matched to a gene: 8. DNA of the CDR3: TGTGCCACCAGTGATTTGAAGGGGGGACAGGGGGCCGGTCAGCCCCAGCATTTT. This gives the protein CATSDLKGGQGAGQPQHF.

This clone was counted a single time. The chain links TRBV28 to TRBJ2-1; D is possibly TRBD2 (5 bases). The length of the CDR3 is 12 residues. CDR1 is MDHEN, CDR2 SYDVKM, per germline. Trimming pared 10 bases from V and 2 bases from J, leaving 9 bases between. The CDR3, as DNA: TGTGCCACTGGACTCCCCTACAATGAGCAGTTCTTC. Encoded protein: CATGLPYNEQFF. Full variable domain (missing parts from reference TRBV28 and TRBJ2-1): DVKVTQSSRYLVKRTGEKVFLECVQDMDHENMFWYRQDPGLGLRLIYFSYDVKMKEKGDIPEGYSVSREKKERFSLILESASTNQTSMYLCATGLPYNEQFFGPGTRLTVL.